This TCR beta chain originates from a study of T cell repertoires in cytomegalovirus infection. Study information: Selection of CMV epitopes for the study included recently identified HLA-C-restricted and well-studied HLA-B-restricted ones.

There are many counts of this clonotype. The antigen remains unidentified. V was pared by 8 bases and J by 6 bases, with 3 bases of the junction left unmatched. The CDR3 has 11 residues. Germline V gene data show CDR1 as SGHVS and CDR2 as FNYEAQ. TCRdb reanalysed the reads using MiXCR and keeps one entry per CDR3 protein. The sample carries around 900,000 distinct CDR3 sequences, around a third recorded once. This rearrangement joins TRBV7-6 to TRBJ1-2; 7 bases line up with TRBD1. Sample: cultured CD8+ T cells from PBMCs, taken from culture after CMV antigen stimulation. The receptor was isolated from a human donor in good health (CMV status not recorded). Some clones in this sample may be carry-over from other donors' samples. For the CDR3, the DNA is TGTGCCAGCGGCGACAGGGATGGCTACACCTTC. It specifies CASGDRDGYTF.